The 15 T cell receptor beta chains below all came from one sample that was sequenced in a study of T cell changes during pregnancy in multiple sclerosis. Measured with immunoSEQ multiplex PCR; TCRdb has only the in-frame clones, and not every one. The table has about 23,000 clones, 86% seen once. The sample was CD4+ T cells from peripheral blood mononuclear cells, taken in the first trimester of pregnancy. The receptors here all came from a female donor in good health, enrolled as a control in a pregnancy study.

The J gene is TRBJ2-7, the V gene TRBV7-9, with D perhaps TRBD2 (6 bases). V gave up 1 base and J gave up 6 bases, with 13 bases separating them. The CDR3 loop spans 14 amino acids. Germline-derived CDR1 and CDR2 are SEHNR and FQNEAQ (reference sequence). The CDR3 sequence is CASSLGDSMLEQYF. In nucleotides, the CDR3 is TGTGCCAGCAGCTTAGGGGACTCGATGCTCGAGCAGTACTTC.

The rearrangement uses TRBV6-6 and TRBJ1-1; 8 bases align to TRBD1. The CDR3 loop spans 12 amino acids. Germline V gene data show CDR1 as MNHNY and CDR2 as SVGAGI (reference sequence). Germline trimming cut 10 bases from V and 7 bases from J; bases unmatched to any gene: 8. The CDR3 region is CATAGGWGEAFF. The CDR3 region has the DNA TGTGCCACCGCAGGGGGCTGGGGTGAAGCTTTCTTT.

The chain couples TRBV10-1 to TRBJ2-3; the D gene is possibly TRBD1 (5 bases). Germline CDR1 is WNHNN and CDR2 is SYGVQD (reference sequence). V dropped 3 bases and J dropped 1 base, with 14 bases sitting between them. The CDR3 loop spans 16 amino acids. DNA of the CDR3: TGCGCCAGCAGTGACAGGGTTCAGTACGGCACAGATACGCAGTATTTT. It codes for CASSDRVQYGTDTQYF.

The J gene is TRBJ1-6, the V gene TRBV21-1; the table names TRBD1, a call not compared with the DNA. TRBV21-1 is a pseudogene. The CDR3 has 14 amino acids. CDR3 DNA sequence: TGTGCCAGCAGCAAACGGGACAAAAATTCACCCCTCCACTTT. Encoded protein: CASSKRDKNSPLHF.

This CDR3 reads CASSGLAANTGELFF. The CDR3 nucleotides read TGTGCCAGCAGCGGACTAGCGGCGAACACCGGGGAGCTGTTTTTT. The chain carries TRBV9 and TRBJ2-2, with 9 bases fitting TRBD2. Germline CDR1 and CDR2: SGDLS and YYNGEE. The CDR3 runs to 15 residues. The junction had 0 bases not matched to a gene; V was cut back by 3 bases and J by 0 bases. The whole variable domain, filled in from reference TRBV9 and TRBJ2-2, reads DSGVTQTPKHLITATGQRVTLRCSPRSGDLSVYWYQQSLDQGLQFLIQYYNGEERAKGNILERFSAQQFPDLHSELNLSSLELGDSALYFCASSGLAANTGELFFGEGSRLTVL.

The chain joins TRBV7-2 to TRBJ2-3, with 13 bases matching TRBD2. Germline V lookup: CDR1 SGHTA, CDR2 FQGNSA. V trimming: 6 bases; J trimming: 6 bases; junction bases outside the gene matches: 3. The CDR3 sequence is 14 residues long. Here the CDR3 DNA reads TGTGCCAGCAGACTAGCGGGGGGGGCGGATACGCAGTATTTT. It specifies CASRLAGGADTQYF.

DNA of the CDR3: TGTGCCGCGATGGGTGGGCAGGGAGGAATGAACACTGAAGCTTTCTTT. Translated, it gives CAAMGGQGGMNTEAFF. The genes are TRBV19 and TRBJ1-1; tentative D call: TRBD1 (5 bases). V gave up 11 bases and J gave up 0 bases, with 22 bases separating them. From germline, CDR1 is LNHDA and CDR2 SQIVND (reference sequence). CDR3 size: 16 residues.

The chain combines TRBV5-1 with TRBJ1-2; no clear D gene. The V end was cut by 0 bases, the J end by 6 bases, with 9 bases between. The CDR3 runs to 13 residues. Looked up from germline, CDR1 is SGHRS and CDR2 is YFSETQ. The CDR3 bases are TGCGCCAGCAGCTTGGACGACAAGCATGGCTACACCTTC. Encoded protein: CASSLDDKHGYTF.

The rearrangement joins TRBV4-1 to TRBJ2-7; D is perhaps TRBD2 (6 bases). V lost 0 bases and J lost 2, with 14 bases in between. Looked up from germline, CDR1 is MGHRA and CDR2 is YSYEKL. The CDR3 is 16 residues long. As DNA, the CDR3 is TGCGCCAGCAGCCAAGATCTTGGCGGGACGCCCTACGAGCAGTACTTC. The encoded protein is CASSQDLGGTPYEQYF.

The V and J genes are TRBV29-1 and TRBJ2-7, with 7 bases lining up with TRBD1. CDR1 is SQVTM and CDR2 is ANQGSEA in the germline V gene. Trimming took 7 bases from V and 5 from J; bases not matched to a gene: 8. The CDR3 is made up of 12 amino acids. The CDR3 spells CSAQTGSHEQYF. The CDR3 DNA reads TGCAGCGCCCAGACAGGGTCCCACGAGCAGTACTTC.

This rearrangement joins TRBV6-5 to TRBJ1-6; D remains ambiguous. V was shortened by 2 bases and J by 5 bases, with 7 bases between the two germline ends. The CDR3 runs to 14 residues. The germline gives CDR1 MNHEY, CDR2 SVGAGI. CDR3 residues: CASSYRQNNSPLHF. As DNA, the CDR3 is TGTGCCAGCAGTTACCGCCAGAATAATTCACCCCTCCACTTT.

This clone was counted a few times. The chain recombines TRBV19 with TRBJ1-2, with D possibly being TRBD1 (6 bases). V lost 11 bases, J lost 6 bases, and 13 bases lay in between. Per the germline V gene, CDR1 is LNHDA and CDR2 is SQIVND (reference sequence). The CDR3 length is 11 residues. CDR3 in amino acids: CAVRWGHGYTF. The DNA of the CDR3 is TGTGCCGTCCGGTGGGGGCATGGCTACACCTTC.

This chain uses TRBV6-1 with TRBJ2-1; 8 nucleotides match TRBD1. The CDR3 consists of 14 residues. CDR1 is MNHNS, CDR2 SASEGT, per germline. V was pared by 2 bases and J by 10 bases, with 7 bases of the junction left unmatched. CDR3 sequence reads: CASSENGRQGEQFF. As DNA, the CDR3 is TGTGCCAGCAGTGAAAATGGGCGACAGGGGGAGCAGTTCTTC.

The chain is built from TRBV29-1 and TRBJ1-2; 10 bases agree with TRBD1. Losses at the gene ends were 6 bases for V and 0 bases for J; bases not matched to a gene: 1. CDR1 SQVTM and CDR2 ANQGSEA come from the germline V gene. The CDR3 is 13 residues long. DNA of the CDR3: TGCAGCGTCGACAGGGGGCCTAACTATGGCTACACCTTC. Translation gives CSVDRGPNYGYTF. Variable domain in full (rest from reference TRBV29-1 and TRBJ1-2): SAVISQKPSRDICQRGTSLTIQCQVDSQVTMMFWYRQQPGQSLTLIATANQGSEATYESGFVIDKFPISRPNLTFSTLTVSNMSPEDSSIYLCSVDRGPNYGYTFGSGTRLTVV.

Details on this clone: One end of the junction is discordant with germline, which a read error may explain. The rearrangement uses TRBV6-6 and TRBJ1-5, with unresolved D. The CDR3 spans 12 residues. Germline V gives CDR1 MNHNY, CDR2 SVGAGI (reference sequence). The CDR3 region has the DNA TGTGCCAGCAGTTTCGAGAATCAACCCCAGCATTTT. This codes for CASSFENQPQHF.